This T cell receptor (beta chain) emerged from a study of blood T cell repertoires in COVID-19 (dated by TCRdb to the early 2020s). Looking at the study overall: Samples covering the acute and convalescent phases of COVID-19 were provided by collaborators in the United States, Italy and Spain. The repertoires were made available in a free public database intended to serve as a resource for research on the immune response to SARS-CoV-2. The dataset comprised deeply sampled blood TCRbeta repertoires from subjects exposed to, actively infected with, or recovered from COVID-19. A de-identified subject ID, COVID-19 status, age in years and sex were almost always included in the sample metadata. Where available, HLA class I and class II types were taken from metadata supplied by the sample provider and were not determined by assay-based typing. Samples were obtained from the ongoing ImmuneRACE study (first 160 participants) and from 950 to 1,500 subjects provided by 6 global collaborators. The material from the prospective study consisted of cDNA or gDNA derived from T cells, B-cell-depleted T cells, or PBMCs. General study outcomes and caveats: The quantity of clinical and demographic metadata differed by source and by participant and was supplied without curation.

In the prospective study, participants were about 18 to 100 years old, resided in about two dozen geographic areas of the United States, and were enrolled through a virtual design. Cohort assignment in the prospective study relied on participant-reported clinical history from a screening survey and a study questionnaire. In the prospective study, mobile phlebotomists collected whole blood, serum and a nasopharyngeal or oropharyngeal swab from each participant. Additional blood draws and questionnaires over an approximately two-month period could optionally be provided by prospective study participants. Prospective study blood samples were shipped either frozen or at room temperature before DNA extraction. In regard to this clone: Its binding antigen is unknown. The record has no base qualities; no much larger clone is one base away.

The immunoSEQ Assay, a bias-controlled multiplex PCR, was used to amplify TCRbeta CDR3 regions from genomic DNA. In the paper's pipeline: The number of nucleated cells in each sample was estimated by amplification of reference gene primers within the assay. To quantify the absolute abundance of each unique TCRbeta CDR3 rearrangement, sequence reads were collapsed and filtered. Productive Simpson clonality was computed per sample as the square root of Simpson's diversity index over productive rearrangements. TCRdb carries this immuneACCESS record with in-frame sequences only. Its versions omit some clonotypes, under half of them owing to an unresolved V gene in the studies checked, with the rest unexplained. V and J calls and clone size follow that table, whereas D and trimming were derived from the DNA. Counted in this sample were some 210,000 clones; 80% of them appeared once. The ten largest clonotypes hold around 4% of the sample.

Germline trimming amounts to 6 bases on V and 2 bases on J, with 2 as the count of junction bases outside the gene matches. The CDR1 and CDR2 encoded by the germline V gene are KGHSH and LQKENI. The CDR3 goes from the cysteine to the phenylalanine over 15 residues. The retained sequence is limited to the CDR3, 45 bases, with the frame set at the first base. Sequencing was performed on PBMCs or T cells enriched from blood (not recorded which). The sequence came from a man aged 25-40 years with acute COVID-19. The sequence is built from TRBV18 and TRBJ2-5; a stretch of 14 junction bases matches TRBD2. The nucleotide sequence reads as follows: TGTGCCAGCTCTCGGACTAGCGGGGGGCAAGAGACCCAGTACTTC. It translates to CASSRTSGGQETQYF.